These 15 T cell receptor beta chains came from one sample sequenced in a study of cytomegalovirus exposure and HLA in healthy donors. Primers for the PCR totalled 60 Vbeta and 13 Jbeta. Sequencing was performed with immunoSEQ multiplex PCR; in TCRdb, only in-frame clones are kept and a portion is missing. This listing includes roughly 46,000 clones. Sequenced sample: PBMCs. The receptors were sampled from a woman between 40 and 50 years old in good health and CMV-seronegative.

The genes are TRBV5-1 and TRBJ2-7; 10 nucleotides align to TRBD2. The length of the CDR3 is 14 residues. Germline CDR1 SGHRS, CDR2 YFSETQ. The junction had 3 bases not matched to a gene; V was cut back by 3 bases and J by 3 bases. CDR3 in amino acids: CASSSSGRGYEQYF. For the CDR3, the DNA is TGCGCCAGCAGCTCCAGCGGGAGGGGCTACGAGCAGTACTTC. The entire variable domain, with the rest obtained from reference TRBV5-1 and TRBJ2-7, is as follows: KAGVTQTPRYLIKTRGQQVTLSCSPISGHRSVSWYQQTPGQGLQFLFEYFSETQRNKGNFPGRFSGRQFSNSRSEMNVSTLELGDSALYLCASSSSGRGYEQYFGPGTRLTVT.

V and J are TRBV6-1 and TRBJ2-5, with D possibly TRBD2 on 6 matching bases. The closer fit of TRBJ2-7 to the DNA end suggests the J call may be wrong. This CDR3 is built from 11 residues. Per the germline V gene, CDR1 is MNHNS and CDR2 is SASEGT. The CDR3 protein is CAGGAPHEQYF. In DNA, the CDR3 is TGTGCCGGCGGGGCCCCCCACGAGCAGTACTTC.

This sequence joins TRBV7-9 and TRBJ1-2; 8 nucleotides align to TRBD1. The CDR3 totals 14 residues. Germline values: CDR1 SEHNR, CDR2 FQNEAQ (reference sequence). The trim removed 4 bases at V and 3 bases at J, leaving 4 bases unmatched. The CDR3 loop reads CASSSTGVDYGYTF. The DNA for the CDR3 is TGTGCCAGCAGCTCGACAGGGGTCGACTATGGCTACACCTTC.

The CDR3 sequence: CASSLAGFVETQYF. CDR3 sequence (DNA): TGTGCCAGCAGCTTGGCAGGTTTCGTGGAGACCCAGTACTTC. The chain combines TRBV7-6 with TRBJ2-5; D is uncertain. Trimming stripped 3 bases from V and 5 bases from J, with 13 bases between. This CDR3 region has 14 residues. Germline-derived CDR1 and CDR2 are SGHVS and FNYEAQ.

V gene TRBV9 combines with J gene TRBJ2-7, with 10 nucleotides matching TRBD2. The ends lost 3 bases at V and 2 bases at J; junction bases unmatched: 2. This CDR3 comprises 14 residues. The germline gives CDR1 SGDLS, CDR2 YYNGEE. The CDR3 protein is CASSGTSGAYEQYF. CDR3 nucleotides: TGTGCCAGCAGCGGGACTAGCGGAGCCTACGAGCAGTACTTC.

This sequence joins TRBV10-3 and TRBJ1-5, with D unclear. This CDR3 spans 16 amino acids. Looked up from germline, CDR1 is ENHRY and CDR2 is SYGVKD. V was pared by 3 bases and J by 1 base, with 13 bases between. This CDR3 reads CAISDDYLGSNQPQHF. The CDR3 nucleotides read TGTGCCATCAGTGATGACTACCTGGGGAGCAATCAGCCCCAGCATTTT.

The J gene is TRBJ2-7, the V gene TRBV28, with D tentatively TRBD1 (6 bases). Germline CDR1 reads MDHEN; CDR2 reads SYDVKM. The CDR3 extends over 14 amino acids. V lost 2 bases and J 4 bases, leaving 12 bases between the germline ends. CDR3 in DNA: TGTGCCAGCAGTTTACAGCGAGGGGGATACGAGCAGTACTTC. Its translation: CASSLQRGGYEQYF.

V usage is TRBV7-2 and J usage is TRBJ2-1; D is undetermined. The CDR3 is made up of 15 amino acids. Trimming took off 4 bases at V and 0 bases at J, with 10 bases between the two ends. The V gene's germline CDR1 is SGHTA and CDR2 FQGNSA. The CDR3 DNA is TGTGCCAGCAGCTCCCGCAGGCGCTCCTACAATGAGCAGTTCTTC. Translation gives CASSSRRRSYNEQFF.

The chain couples TRBV10-3 to TRBJ1-2; 7 nucleotides line up with TRBD1. CDR1 and CDR2 (germline): ENHRY, SYGVKD. Trimming removed 3 bases from V and 6 bases from J; junction bases left unmatched: 7. The CDR3 is 14 amino acids. CDR3 amino acids: CAISEGTENDGYTF. The DNA for the CDR3 is TGTGCCATCAGTGAAGGGACAGAAAATGATGGCTACACCTTC.

The J gene is TRBJ2-3, the V gene TRBV4-1; 8 bases fit TRBD2. This CDR3 region has 13 residues. Germline values: CDR1 MGHRA, CDR2 YSYEKL. The trim removed 8 bases at V and 2 bases at J, leaving 3 bases unmatched. The CDR3 coding sequence is TGCGCCAGCGGACTAGCTGTCACAGATACGCAGTATTTT. Protein product: CASGLAVTDTQYF.

The chain employs TRBV18 and TRBJ1-4, with 9 bases identical to TRBD1. V shed 1 base, J shed 6 bases, and the junction held 3 bases outside the gene matches. The CDR3 extends over 15 amino acids. Germline V gives CDR1 KGHSH, CDR2 LQKENI. The DNA of the CDR3 is TGTGCCAGCTCACCACAGACAGGGGGAGATGAAAAACTGTTTTTT. Its protein is CASSPQTGGDEKLFF.

Details on this clone: This same CDR3 is encoded by further DNA sequences in the sample. J is TRBJ1-4 and V is TRBV5-1; 7 bases fit TRBD1. With V trimmed by 0 bases and J by 4 bases, 0 bases remained unmatched. The germline gives CDR1 SGHRS, CDR2 YFSETQ. There are 14 residues in the CDR3. The CDR3 DNA reads TGCGCCAGCAGCTTGGCAGGGGGTAATGAAAAACTGTTTTTT. This codes for CASSLAGGNEKLFF.

The rearrangement uses TRBV2 and TRBJ2-7, with D possibly matching TRBD1 (6 bases). The V gene's germline CDR1 is SNHLY and CDR2 FYNNEI. The ends were cut back, 5 bases at V and 7 bases at J, with 21 bases in the middle. The CDR3 sequence is 15 residues long. The CDR3 is CASSYDRRGTWEQYF. In DNA form, the CDR3 reads TGTGCCAGCAGTTACGACAGGCGCGGAACATGGGAGCAGTACTTC. Drawing the rest from reference TRBV2 and TRBJ2-7, the complete variable domain is EPEVTQTPSHQVTQMGQEVILRCVPISNHLYFYWYRQILGQKVEFLVSFYNNEISEKSEIFDDQFSVERPDGSNFTLKIRSTKLEDSAMYFCASSYDRRGTWEQYFGPGTRLTVT.

The chain couples TRBV28 to TRBJ1-5, with D unclear. Germline CDR1 and CDR2: MDHEN and SYDVKM. There are 12 residues in the CDR3. V was cut by 7 bases and J by 4 bases, with 8 bases left in between. In DNA, the CDR3 is TGTGCCAGCAATCCGGGGAATCAGCCCCAGCATTTT. Protein sequence: CASNPGNQPQHF.

The chain is built from TRBV6-5 and TRBJ1-1, with 7 bases aligning to TRBD1. The ends lost 2 bases at V and 3 bases at J; junction bases unmatched: 6. This CDR3 is built from 15 residues. The V gene's germline CDR1 is MNHEY and CDR2 SVGAGI. This CDR3 reads CASSYRQGGDTEAFF. The CDR3 DNA sequence: TGTGCCAGCAGTTACCGACAGGGAGGAGACACTGAAGCTTTCTTT.